This T cell receptor (beta chain) is from a study of identical twins. Every one of the donors was a healthy Caucasian. A template switching step contributed a universal primer site, while unique molecular identifiers were present in the cDNA. TCRdb reprocessed the 5' RACE reads with MiXCR, giving one entry per CDR3 protein. The repertoire consists of 420,000 or so distinct CDR3 sequences, with approximately 17% occurring once and the leading ten covering 9% to 15%. CDR3 size: 19 residues. Germline trimming cut 3 bases from V and 4 bases from J; bases unmatched to any gene: 16. The germline V gene encodes CDR1 SGHAT and CDR2 FQNNGV. Whole-study results and caveats: Alpha sequences that were out-of-frame and twin-shared showed an excess of low generation probability. Clonotypes of the beta chain that were abundant in cord blood carried fewer insertions (memory repertoires showed none).

In this sample, this clonotype turned up many times. Antigen unknown. The origin of this receptor is a man aged 50 to 60 in good health. V and J are TRBV11-2 and TRBJ2-7, with TRBD1 matching 12 bases. Sequenced sample: naive T cells sorted from blood. The CDR3: CASSFGDRGRNSRLYEQYF. CDR3 DNA sequence: TGTGCCAGCAGCTTTGGGGACAGGGGGCGCAACTCGAGACTTTACGAGCAGTACTTC.